This TCR beta chain is from a study of T cell responses to AZD1222 COVID-19 vaccine. Overall study: Second-dose intervals near 4 or 12 weeks were combined.

Study-wide results and limits: Spike-wide coverage was observed for vaccine-associated CD4 TCRs, with dominant responses at 160-218 and 743-854. As reported, nearly half of all spike-specific TCRs target variant regions that are unmutated. Spike-specific TCRs gained breadth and depth after people received two AZD1222 doses.

Profiled with immunoSEQ multiplex PCR; TCRdb holds only in-frame clones, not every one. The table lists around 160,000 clones, roughly 87% of them singletons, with 4.5% to 6.5% in the top ten. With respect to this clone: The antigen remains undetermined.

V was trimmed by 7 bases and J by 5 bases, leaving 20 bases between them. The germline V gene has CDR1 SGHTA and CDR2 FQGNSA. This CDR3 contains 15 residues. This TCR derives from an adult in good health. The rearrangement joins TRBV7-2 to TRBJ1-1; D might be TRBD1 (5 bases). The material sequenced was peripheral blood, taken on day 0 of AZD1222 vaccination. The CDR3 here is CASTRQSQRNTEAFF. DNA for the CDR3: TGTGCCAGCACCCGACAGAGCCAGAGGAATACTGAAGCTTTCTTT.